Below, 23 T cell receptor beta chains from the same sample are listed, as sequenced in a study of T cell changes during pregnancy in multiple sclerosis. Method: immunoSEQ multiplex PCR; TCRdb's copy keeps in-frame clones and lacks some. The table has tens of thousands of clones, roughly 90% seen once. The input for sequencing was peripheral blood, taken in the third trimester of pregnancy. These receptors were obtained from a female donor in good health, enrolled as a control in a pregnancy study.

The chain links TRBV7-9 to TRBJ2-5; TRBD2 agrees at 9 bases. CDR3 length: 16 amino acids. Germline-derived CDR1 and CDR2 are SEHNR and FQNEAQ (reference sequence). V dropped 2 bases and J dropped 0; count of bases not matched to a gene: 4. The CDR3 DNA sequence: TGTGCCAGCAGCTTAATAACTAGCGGGTACCAAGAGACCCAGTACTTC. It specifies CASSLITSGYQETQYF.

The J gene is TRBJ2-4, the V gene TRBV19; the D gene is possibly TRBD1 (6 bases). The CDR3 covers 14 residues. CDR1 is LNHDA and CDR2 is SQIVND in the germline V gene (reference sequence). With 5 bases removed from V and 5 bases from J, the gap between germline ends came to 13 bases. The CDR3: CASSRRTVENIQYF. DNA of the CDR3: TGTGCCAGTAGTCGCAGGACAGTAGAAAACATTCAGTACTTC.

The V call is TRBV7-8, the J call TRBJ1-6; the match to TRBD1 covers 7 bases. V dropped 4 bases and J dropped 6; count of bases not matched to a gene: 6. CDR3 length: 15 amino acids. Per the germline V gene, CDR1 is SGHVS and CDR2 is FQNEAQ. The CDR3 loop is CASSSTGAPNSPLHF. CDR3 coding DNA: TGTGCCAGCAGCTCTACAGGGGCCCCTAATTCACCCCTCCACTTT.

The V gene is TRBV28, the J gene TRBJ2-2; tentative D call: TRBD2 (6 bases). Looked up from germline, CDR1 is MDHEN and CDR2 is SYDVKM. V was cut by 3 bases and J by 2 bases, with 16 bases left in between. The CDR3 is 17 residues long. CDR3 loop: CASSLWGVGLNTGELFF. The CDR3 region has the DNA TGTGCCAGCAGTTTGTGGGGGGTAGGGCTTAACACCGGGGAGCTGTTTTTT.

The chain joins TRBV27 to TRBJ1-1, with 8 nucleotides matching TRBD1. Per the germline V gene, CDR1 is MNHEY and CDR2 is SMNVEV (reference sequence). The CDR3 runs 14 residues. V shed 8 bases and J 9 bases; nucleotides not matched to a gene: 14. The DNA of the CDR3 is TGTGCCAGCCGAACGGCGGGGCAGGGGGCACAAGCTTTCTTT. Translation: CASRTAGQGAQAFF.

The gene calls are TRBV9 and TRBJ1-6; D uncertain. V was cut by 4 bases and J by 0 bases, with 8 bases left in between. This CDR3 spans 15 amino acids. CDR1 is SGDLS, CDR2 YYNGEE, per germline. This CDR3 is CASSRLSSYNSPLHF. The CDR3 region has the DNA TGTGCCAGCAGCCGCCTAAGCTCCTATAATTCACCCCTCCACTTT.

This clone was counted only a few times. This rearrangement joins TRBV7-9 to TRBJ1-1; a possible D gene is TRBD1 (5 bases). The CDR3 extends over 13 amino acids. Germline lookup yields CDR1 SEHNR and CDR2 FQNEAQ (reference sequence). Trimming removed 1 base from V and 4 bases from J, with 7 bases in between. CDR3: CASSLGGGTEAFF. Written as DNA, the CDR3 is TGTGCCAGCAGCTTAGGGGGCGGCACTGAAGCTTTCTTT.

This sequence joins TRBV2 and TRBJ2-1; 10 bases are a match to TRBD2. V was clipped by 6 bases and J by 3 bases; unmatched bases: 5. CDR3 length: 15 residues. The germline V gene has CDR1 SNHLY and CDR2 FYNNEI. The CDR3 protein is CASRYLAGDYNEQFF. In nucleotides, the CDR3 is TGTGCCAGCAGATATCTAGCGGGAGACTACAATGAGCAGTTCTTC.

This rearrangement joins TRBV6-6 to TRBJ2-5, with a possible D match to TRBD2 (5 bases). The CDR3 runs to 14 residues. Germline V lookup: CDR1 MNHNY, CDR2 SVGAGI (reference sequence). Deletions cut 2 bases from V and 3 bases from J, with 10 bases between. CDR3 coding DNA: TGTGCCAGCAGTTACACGGACTCAAAAGAGACCCAGTACTTC. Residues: CASSYTDSKETQYF.

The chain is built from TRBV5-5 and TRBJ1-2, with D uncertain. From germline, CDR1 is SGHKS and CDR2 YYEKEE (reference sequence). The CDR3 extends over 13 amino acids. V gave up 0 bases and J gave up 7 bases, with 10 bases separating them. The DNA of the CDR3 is TGTGCCAGCAGCTTGGCGGATGCTAGTGGCTACACCTTC. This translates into CASSLADASGYTF.

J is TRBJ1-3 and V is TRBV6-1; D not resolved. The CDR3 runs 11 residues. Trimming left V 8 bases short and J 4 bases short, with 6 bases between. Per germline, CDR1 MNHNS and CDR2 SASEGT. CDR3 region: CASRGGNTIYF. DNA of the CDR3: TGTGCCAGCCGAGGGGGAAACACCATATATTTT.

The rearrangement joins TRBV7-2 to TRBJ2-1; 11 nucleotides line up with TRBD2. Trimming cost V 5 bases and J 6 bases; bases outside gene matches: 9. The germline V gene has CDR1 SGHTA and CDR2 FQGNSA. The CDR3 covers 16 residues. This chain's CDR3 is CASSLTLGLAVNEQFF. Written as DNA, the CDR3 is TGTGCCAGCAGCCTGACTCTGGGACTAGCGGTCAATGAGCAGTTCTTC.

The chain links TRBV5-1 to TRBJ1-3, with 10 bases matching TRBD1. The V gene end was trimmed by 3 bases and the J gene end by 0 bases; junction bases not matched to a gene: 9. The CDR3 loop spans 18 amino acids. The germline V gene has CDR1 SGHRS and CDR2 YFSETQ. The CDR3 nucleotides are TGCGCCAGCAGCTCGGACAGGGGGTCCACCTTCTCTGGAAACACCATATATTTT. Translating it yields CASSSDRGSTFSGNTIYF.

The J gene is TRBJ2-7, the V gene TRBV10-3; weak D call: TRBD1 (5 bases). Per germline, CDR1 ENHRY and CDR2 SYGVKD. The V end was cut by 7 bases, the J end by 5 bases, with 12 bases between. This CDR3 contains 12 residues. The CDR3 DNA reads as TGTGCCATCAAGGGGCTGGCCCACGAGCAGTACTTC. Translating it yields CAIKGLAHEQYF.

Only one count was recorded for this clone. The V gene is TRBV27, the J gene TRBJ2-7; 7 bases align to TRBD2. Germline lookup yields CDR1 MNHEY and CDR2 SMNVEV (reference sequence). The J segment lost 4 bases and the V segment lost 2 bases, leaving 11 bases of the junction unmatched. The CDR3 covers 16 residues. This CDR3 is CASSLPPTAGEYEQYF. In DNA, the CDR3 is TGTGCCAGCAGTTTACCCCCCACGGCGGGAGAATACGAGCAGTACTTC.

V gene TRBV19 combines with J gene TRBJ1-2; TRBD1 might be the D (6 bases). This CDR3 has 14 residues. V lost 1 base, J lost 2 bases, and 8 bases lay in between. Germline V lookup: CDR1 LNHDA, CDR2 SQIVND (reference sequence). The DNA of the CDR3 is TGTGCCAGTAGTATAGCTACAGGGAACTATGGCTACACCTTC. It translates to CASSIATGNYGYTF.

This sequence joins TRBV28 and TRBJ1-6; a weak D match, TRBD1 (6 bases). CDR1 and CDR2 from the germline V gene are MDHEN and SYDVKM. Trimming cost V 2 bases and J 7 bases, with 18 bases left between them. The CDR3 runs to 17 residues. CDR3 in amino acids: CASSLPGTIGGNSPLHF. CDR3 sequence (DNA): TGTGCCAGCAGTTTACCCGGGACTATTGGGGGCAATTCACCCCTCCACTTT.

CDR3 protein: CASSPWTGGAYRTGELFF. CDR3 nucleotides: TGTGCCAGCTCACCTTGGACAGGGGGCGCGTATAGGACCGGGGAGCTGTTTTTT. The chain joins TRBV18 to TRBJ2-2, with 11 bases fitting TRBD1. The ends lost 3 bases at V and 5 bases at J; junction bases unmatched: 11. Germline assignment: CDR1 KGHSH and CDR2 LQKENI. The CDR3 loop spans 18 amino acids.

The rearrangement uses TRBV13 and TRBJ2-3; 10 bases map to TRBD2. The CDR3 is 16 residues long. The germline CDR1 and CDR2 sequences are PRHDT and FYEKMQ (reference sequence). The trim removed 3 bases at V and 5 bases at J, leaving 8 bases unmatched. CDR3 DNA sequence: TGTGCCAGCAGCTTCCGAGCGGGAGGGCCGGTAGATACGCAGTATTTT. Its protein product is CASSFRAGGPVDTQYF.

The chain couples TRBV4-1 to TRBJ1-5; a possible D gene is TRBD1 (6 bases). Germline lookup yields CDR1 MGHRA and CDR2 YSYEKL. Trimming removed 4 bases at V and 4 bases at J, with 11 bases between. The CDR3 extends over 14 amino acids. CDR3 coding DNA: TGCGCCAGCAGCCGTCGCCAGGGGAATCAGCCCCAGCATTTT. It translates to CASSRRQGNQPQHF.

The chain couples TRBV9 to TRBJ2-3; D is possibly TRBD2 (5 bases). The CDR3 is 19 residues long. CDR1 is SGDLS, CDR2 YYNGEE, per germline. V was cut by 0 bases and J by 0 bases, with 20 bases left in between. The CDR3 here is CASSVVPRSGGASTDTQYF. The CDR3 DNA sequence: TGTGCCAGCAGCGTAGTACCCCGGAGCGGAGGCGCTAGCACAGATACGCAGTATTTT.

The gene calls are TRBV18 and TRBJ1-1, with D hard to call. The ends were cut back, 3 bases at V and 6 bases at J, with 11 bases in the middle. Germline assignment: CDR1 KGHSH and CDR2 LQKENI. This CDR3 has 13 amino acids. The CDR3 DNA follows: TGTGCCAGCTCACCGAAGCGGACTGCTGAAGCTTTCTTT. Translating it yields CASSPKRTAEAFF.

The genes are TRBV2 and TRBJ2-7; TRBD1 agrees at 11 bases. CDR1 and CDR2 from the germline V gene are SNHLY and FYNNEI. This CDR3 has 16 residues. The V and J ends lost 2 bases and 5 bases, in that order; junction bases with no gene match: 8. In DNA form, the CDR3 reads TGTGCCAGCAGTGAAACAGGTCTGGGACAGGGGGACGAGCAGTACTTC. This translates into CASSETGLGQGDEQYF.